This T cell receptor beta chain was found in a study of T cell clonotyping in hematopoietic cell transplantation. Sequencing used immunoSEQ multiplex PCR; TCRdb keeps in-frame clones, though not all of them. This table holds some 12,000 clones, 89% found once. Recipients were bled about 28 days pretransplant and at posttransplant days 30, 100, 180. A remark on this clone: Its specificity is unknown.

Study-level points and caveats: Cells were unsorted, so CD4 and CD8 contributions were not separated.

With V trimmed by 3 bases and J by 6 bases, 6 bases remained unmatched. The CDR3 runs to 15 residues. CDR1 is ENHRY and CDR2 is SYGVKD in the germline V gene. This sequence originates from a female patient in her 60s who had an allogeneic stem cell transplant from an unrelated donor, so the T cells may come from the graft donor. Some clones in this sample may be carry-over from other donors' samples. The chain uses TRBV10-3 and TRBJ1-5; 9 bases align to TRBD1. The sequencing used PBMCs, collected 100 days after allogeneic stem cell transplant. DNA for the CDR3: TGTGCCATCAGTGACGACAGGGGGAAAGGTCAGCCCCAGCATTTT. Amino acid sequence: CAISDDRGKGQPQHF.